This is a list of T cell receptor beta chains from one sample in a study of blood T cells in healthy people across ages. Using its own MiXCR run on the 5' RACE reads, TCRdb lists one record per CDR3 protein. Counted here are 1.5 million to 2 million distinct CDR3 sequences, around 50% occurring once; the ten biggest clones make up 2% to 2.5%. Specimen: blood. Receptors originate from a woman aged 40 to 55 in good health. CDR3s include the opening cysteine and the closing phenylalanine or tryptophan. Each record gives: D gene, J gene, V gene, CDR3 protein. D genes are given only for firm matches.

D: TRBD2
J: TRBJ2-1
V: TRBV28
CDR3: CASSFYRTSGGNDEQFF

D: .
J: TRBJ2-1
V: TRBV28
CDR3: CASRRLNYNEQFF

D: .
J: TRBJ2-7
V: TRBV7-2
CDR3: CASSLGPGSNGYEQYF

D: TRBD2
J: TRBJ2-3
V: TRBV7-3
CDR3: CASSLPHSGPITDTQYF

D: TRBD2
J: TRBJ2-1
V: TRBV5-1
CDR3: CASSNGLAGGRSYNEQFF

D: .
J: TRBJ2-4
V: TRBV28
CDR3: CASSLRLGNIQYF

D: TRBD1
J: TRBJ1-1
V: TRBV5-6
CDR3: CASSRRDRANTEAFF

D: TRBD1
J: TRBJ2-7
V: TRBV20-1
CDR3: CSARLGTGSPYEQYF

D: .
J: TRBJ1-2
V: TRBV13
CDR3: CASSWGTAANYGYTF

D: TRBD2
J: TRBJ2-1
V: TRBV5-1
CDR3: CASRAGGAFDEQFF

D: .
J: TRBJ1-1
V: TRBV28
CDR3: CASSFPTGRNTEAFF

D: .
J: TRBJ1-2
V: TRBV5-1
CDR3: CASSLESYNYGYTF

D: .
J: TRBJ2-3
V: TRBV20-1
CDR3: CSAPPGSAVADAQYF

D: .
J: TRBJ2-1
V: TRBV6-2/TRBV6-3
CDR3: CASLATGSGNNEQFF

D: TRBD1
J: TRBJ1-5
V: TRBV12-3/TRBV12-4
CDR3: CASSPRQGKSVYQPQHF

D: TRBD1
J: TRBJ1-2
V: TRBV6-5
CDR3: CASRPGPGGSYTF

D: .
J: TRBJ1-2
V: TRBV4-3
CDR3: CASSQDYGGSGYGYTF

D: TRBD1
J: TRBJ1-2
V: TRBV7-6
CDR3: CASSLTQGAPYGYTF

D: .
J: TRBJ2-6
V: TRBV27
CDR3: CASSLSRTASGANVLTF

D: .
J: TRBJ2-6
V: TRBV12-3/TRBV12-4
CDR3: CASSFLVVGANVLTF

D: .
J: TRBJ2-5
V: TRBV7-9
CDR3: CASSSGGLGTQYF

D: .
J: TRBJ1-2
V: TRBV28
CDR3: CASSALVDYGYTF

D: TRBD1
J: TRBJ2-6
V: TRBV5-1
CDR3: CAGSQSGRTGKLSANVLTF

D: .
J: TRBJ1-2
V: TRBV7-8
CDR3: CASRQADTNYGYTF

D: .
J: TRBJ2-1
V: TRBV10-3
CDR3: CAISEGYNEQFF

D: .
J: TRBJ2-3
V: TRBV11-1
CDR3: CASSRQGGMRTSTDTQYF

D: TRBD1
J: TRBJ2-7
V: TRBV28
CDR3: CASSRTGDPPREQYF

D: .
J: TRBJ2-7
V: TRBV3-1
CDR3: CASSQSWGPYEQYF

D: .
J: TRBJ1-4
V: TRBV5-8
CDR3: CASSLAPGGEKLFF

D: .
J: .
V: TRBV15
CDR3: CATSRAISYNEQYF

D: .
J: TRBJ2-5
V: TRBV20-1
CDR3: CSARVYGTPQETQYF

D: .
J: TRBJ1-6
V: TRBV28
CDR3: CASSPPQRSPLHF

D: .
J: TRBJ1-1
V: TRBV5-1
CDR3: CASSSYRPNTEAFF

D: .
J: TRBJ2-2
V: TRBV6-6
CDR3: CATKTGELFF

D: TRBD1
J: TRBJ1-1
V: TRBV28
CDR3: CASSSRGQMNTEAFF

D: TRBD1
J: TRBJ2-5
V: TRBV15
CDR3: CATSARTGQETQYF

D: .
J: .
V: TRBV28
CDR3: CASSFVQYEQYF

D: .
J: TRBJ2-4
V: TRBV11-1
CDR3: CASSLKDIQYF

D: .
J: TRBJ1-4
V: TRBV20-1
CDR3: CSVYWAGRNEKLFF

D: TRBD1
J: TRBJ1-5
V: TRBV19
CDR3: CATSGGQGLSNQPQHF

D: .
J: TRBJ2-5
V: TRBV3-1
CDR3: CASSPFRRQETQYF

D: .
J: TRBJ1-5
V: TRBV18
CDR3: CASSPRRGDNQPQHF

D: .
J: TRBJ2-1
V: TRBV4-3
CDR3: CASSQDPRNEQFF

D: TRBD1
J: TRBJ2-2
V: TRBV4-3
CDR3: CASSQDTGGVSTGELFF